These 11 T cell receptor beta chains were all obtained from the same sample, sequenced in a study of Ad26.COV2.S vaccination and SARS-CoV-2 variants. Treatment here: around 19 received Ad26.COV2.S at low or high dose, single or two shots; several received placebo; per-sample allocation not given. At day 63 after the first vaccine or placebo injection, samples were drawn. Method: immunoSEQ multiplex PCR; TCRdb's copy keeps in-frame clones and lacks some. The sample has about 680,000 clones, about 90% seen once. The input for sequencing was peripheral blood, taken in a trial of Ad26.COV2.S vaccine versus placebo. The receptors come from a person between 18 and 59 years old who received the Ad26.COV2.S COVID-19 vaccine or a placebo.

A single count supports this clone. This chain links TRBV29-1 with TRBJ2-5; 7 nucleotides align to TRBD2. Germline V gene data show CDR1 as SQVTM and CDR2 as ANQGSEA. The CDR3 is made up of 13 amino acids. With 4 bases clipped from V and 2 bases from J, the junction kept 4 bases outside the gene matches. This chain's CDR3 is CSVGTSVQETQYF. DNA of the CDR3: TGCAGCGTTGGAACTAGCGTTCAAGAGACCCAGTACTTC.

The chain recombines TRBV2 with TRBJ2-4; tentatively, D is TRBD1 (5 bases). Per germline, CDR1 SNHLY and CDR2 FYNNEI. The CDR3 has 13 residues. V lost 5 bases to trimming and J lost 2 bases, with 7 bases between them. The CDR3 region has the DNA TGTGCCAGCAGTCAGGGCTCCAAAAACATTCAGTACTTC. Translated, it gives CASSQGSKNIQYF. Complete variable domain (other parts from reference TRBV2 and TRBJ2-4): EPEVTQTPSHQVTQMGQEVILRCVPISNHLYFYWYRQILGQKVEFLVSFYNNEISEKSEIFDDQFSVERPDGSNFTLKIRSTKLEDSAMYFCASSQGSKNIQYFGAGTRLSVL.

The chain employs TRBV5-5 and TRBJ1-4; D is perhaps TRBD1 (6 bases). Germline CDR1 SGHKS, CDR2 YYEKEE (reference sequence). This CDR3 region has 15 residues. The germline V and J ends were trimmed by 4 bases and 2 bases, with 12 bases remaining between them. DNA for the CDR3: TGTGCCAGCAGCGAAGCAGGGGTCACTAATGAAAAACTGTTTTTT. Its protein is CASSEAGVTNEKLFF.

The count of this clone is one. The V call is TRBV2, the J call TRBJ2-7, with a possible D match to TRBD2 (6 bases). Germline V gene sequence: CDR1 SNHLY, CDR2 FYNNEI. This CDR3 is 15 amino acids long. V lost 2 bases and J 2 bases, leaving 13 bases between the germline ends. The CDR3 protein is CASSELAYPTYEQYF. CDR3 sequence (DNA): TGTGCCAGCAGTGAACTAGCGTACCCTACCTACGAGCAGTACTTC.

This chain links TRBV6-1 with TRBJ1-5; no definite D call. The CDR3 has 14 residues. V shed 3 bases and J shed 3 bases, with 9 bases lying between them. Germline V gene sequence: CDR1 MNHNS, CDR2 SASEGT. CDR3 in amino acids: CASSDRPTNQPQHF. The CDR3 DNA sequence: TGTGCCAGCAGTGATCGGCCAACCAATCAGCCCCAGCATTTT.

The chain combines TRBV3-1 (or the pseudogene TRBV3-2) with TRBJ2-5, with no clear D. V lost 0 bases to trimming and J lost 5 bases, with 7 bases between them. This CDR3 contains 13 residues. CDR1 is LGHDT, CDR2 YNNKEL, per germline (reference sequence). The CDR3 here is CASSQELSETQYF. The CDR3 nucleotides are TGTGCCAGCAGCCAAGAGTTATCGGAGACCCAGTACTTC.

V is TRBV15 and J is TRBJ2-7; 8 bases are shared with TRBD2. This CDR3 region has 17 residues. Trimming took 0 bases from V and 4 from J; bases not matched to a gene: 11. The germline V gene encodes CDR1 LNHNV and CDR2 YYDKDF (reference sequence). The CDR3 bases are TGTGCCACCAGCAGAGATGGGCCGGGAGGGGGTTTGTACGAGCAGTACTTC. Encoded protein: CATSRDGPGGGLYEQYF.

The chain uses TRBV5-1 and TRBJ2-7; D unresolved. CDR1 SGHRS and CDR2 YFSETQ come from the germline V gene. The CDR3 sequence is 13 residues long. V shed 4 bases and J shed 4 bases, with 12 bases lying between them. The CDR3: CASSPLLSYEQYF. Written as DNA, the CDR3 is TGCGCCAGCAGCCCACTACTCAGTTACGAGCAGTACTTC.

This chain connects TRBV6-5 to TRBJ1-3; D possibly corresponds to TRBD1 (5 bases). V shed 8 bases and J shed 0 bases, with 11 bases lying between them. The CDR3 loop spans 14 amino acids. The germline gives CDR1 MNHEY, CDR2 SVGAGI. As DNA, the CDR3 is TGTGCCAGCGGGAGGGGCAGCTCTGGAAACACCATATATTTT. Encoded protein: CASGRGSSGNTIYF.

The chain recombines TRBV10-2 with TRBJ1-5; the D gene is possibly TRBD1 (6 bases). Germline values: CDR1 WSHSY, CDR2 SAAADI. The CDR3 has 15 residues. V dropped 4 bases and J dropped 3 bases, with 13 bases sitting between them. This CDR3 is CASSVGGPHNQPQHF. The CDR3 coding sequence is TGCGCCAGCAGTGTAGGGGGGCCCCACAATCAGCCCCAGCATTTT.

J is TRBJ1-5 and V is TRBV2; D is unresolved. This CDR3 has 13 amino acids. The V and J ends lost 2 bases and 7 bases respectively, with 9 bases between them. Germline lookup yields CDR1 SNHLY and CDR2 FYNNEI. CDR3 DNA: TGTGCCAGCAGTGAACTAGAGAACCAGCCCCAGCATTTT. Translating it yields CASSELENQPQHF.